These 21 T cell receptor beta chains originate from one sample sequenced in a study of T cells in Graves' hyperthyroidism and ophthalmopathy. RNA transcripts served as the template for amplifying TCR beta CDR3 regions. When the TCR CDR3 underwent first-round RT-PCR, the HTBI primer set was used. TCRdb re-derived calls from the multiplex PCR reads in MiXCR, one entry per CDR3 protein. The sample comprises 500,000 to 650,000 distinct CDR3 sequences, 15% to 20% of which are singletons, and about 16% rests with the top ten. Sequencing was done on a sample of blood. Receptor source: a young woman with Graves' ophthalmopathy.

This clonotype was seen repeatedly, ten times or more. V is TRBV12-3 or TRBV12-4 and J is TRBJ2-1; D is possibly TRBD2 (6 bases). This CDR3 spans 15 amino acids. Trimming shortened V by 0 bases and J by 4 bases, and 10 bases separated the two germline ends. CDR3 sequence reads: CASSLASGRYNEQFF. The CDR3 nucleotides are TGTGCCAGCAGTTTAGCTAGTGGGAGGTACAATGAGCAGTTCTTC.

This clonotype was counted many times. V is TRBV11-2 and J is TRBJ2-2, with D perhaps matching TRBD1 (5 bases). In germline, CDR1 is SGHAT, CDR2 FQNNGV. There are 16 residues in the CDR3. Trimming removed 5 bases at V and 5 bases at J, with 18 bases between. As DNA, the CDR3 is TGTGCCAGCAGCGGCAAGGGGCTTACAACGACCGGGGAGCTGTTTTTT. The encoded protein is CASSGKGLTTTGELFF. Drawing the rest from reference TRBV11-2 and TRBJ2-2, the complete variable domain is EAGVAQSPRYKIIEKRQSVAFWCNPISGHATLYWYQQILGQGPKLLIQFQNNGVVDDSQLPKDRFSAERLKGVDSTLKIQPAKLEDSAVYLCASSGKGLTTTGELFFGEGSRLTVL.

V gene TRBV4-1 combines with J gene TRBJ1-1, with D hard to call. Germline V lookup: CDR1 MGHRA, CDR2 YSYEKL. The CDR3 runs 14 residues. Trimming took off 0 bases at V and 4 bases at J, with 9 bases between the two ends. In nucleotides, the CDR3 is TGCGCCAGCAGCCAAGATGTACAACCCACTGAAGCTTTCTTT. Residues: CASSQDVQPTEAFF.

The chain links TRBV13 to TRBJ2-7; D may be TRBD2 (7 bases). Trimming removed 9 bases from V and 5 bases from J, with 17 bases in between. The CDR3 is 13 residues long. Germline-derived CDR1 and CDR2 are PRHDT and FYEKMQ (reference sequence). In DNA form, the CDR3 reads TGTGCCAGGGGAGGGGGTACGAAAAACGAGCAGTACTTC. Its protein product is CARGGGTKNEQYF.

The chain joins TRBV9 to TRBJ1-3; a possible D gene is TRBD1 (6 bases). This CDR3 is 15 amino acids long. The germline gives CDR1 SGDLS, CDR2 YYNGEE. V was clipped by 1 base and J by 3 bases, with 11 bases between them. CDR3 sequence (DNA): TGTGCCAGCAGCGTACAGGGGACGTATGGAAACACCATATATTTT. This sequence encodes CASSVQGTYGNTIYF.

This clonotype was observed a few times. This chain uses TRBV5-1 with TRBJ2-7, with D unresolved. This CDR3 is 15 amino acids long. Germline loops: CDR1 SGHRS, CDR2 YFSETQ. V lost 0 bases and J 5 bases, leaving 15 bases between the germline ends. The CDR3 reads CASSLVAGKIHEQYF. CDR3 bases: TGCGCCAGCAGCTTGGTAGCAGGTAAAATCCACGAGCAGTACTTC.

This clonotype has ten or more counts. V and J are TRBV27 and TRBJ2-3, with D possibly being TRBD2 (6 bases). Germline values: CDR1 MNHEY, CDR2 SMNVEV (reference sequence). Trimming removed 4 bases at V and 6 bases at J, with 23 bases between. The CDR3 totals 17 residues. The CDR3 here is CASSSGLLAAEWDTQYF. DNA for the CDR3: TGTGCCAGCAGTTCGGGACTCTTAGCGGCCGAGTGGGATACGCAGTATTTT.

V is TRBV12-3 or TRBV12-4 and J is TRBJ1-5, with D possibly TRBD1 on 5 matching bases. Trimming removed 3 bases at V and 3 bases at J, with 9 bases between. This CDR3 spans 14 amino acids. Here the CDR3 reads CASSFRVANQPQHF. CDR3 DNA sequence: TGTGCCAGCAGTTTCAGGGTCGCCAATCAGCCCCAGCATTTT.

CDR3 DNA sequence: TGTGCCAGCAGCCCAGGGACAGGGCCCACTGAAGCTTTCTTT. Amino acid sequence: CASSPGTGPTEAFF. The chain recombines TRBV7-8 with TRBJ1-1, with TRBD1 matching over 9 bases. V lost 5 bases and J lost 4; bases outside the gene matches: 5. CDR3 length: 14 amino acids. Germline V gene sequence: CDR1 SGHVS, CDR2 FQNEAQ.

This clonotype was detected ten times or more. The CDR3 loop reads CASSESQGWANTEAFF. CDR3 bases: TGCGCCAGCAGTGAGTCTCAGGGGTGGGCGAACACTGAAGCTTTCTTT. The chain is built from TRBV10-2 and TRBJ1-1; possibly TRBD1 for D (6 bases). Germline V gives CDR1 WSHSY, CDR2 SAAADI. CDR3 length: 16 residues. Between the trimmed V and J ends, which lost 0 bases and 1 base, there was a span of 12 bases.

This chain uses TRBV19 with TRBJ1-3; no clear D gene. Between the trimmed V and J ends, which lost 4 bases and 3 bases, there was a span of 7 bases. CDR1 is LNHDA, CDR2 SQIVND, per germline (reference sequence). The CDR3 sequence is 13 residues long. This CDR3 reads CASSRRVGNTIYF. The CDR3 DNA is TGTGCCAGTAGTAGAAGGGTTGGAAACACCATATATTTT.

The chain couples TRBV19 to TRBJ1-1, with 7 bases matching TRBD1. Per germline, CDR1 LNHDA and CDR2 SQIVND (reference sequence). The V and J ends lost 6 bases and 1 base, in that order; junction bases with no gene match: 5. This CDR3 region has 14 residues. The CDR3 nucleotides read TGTGCCAGTAGCATCAGGGGGGGGAACACTGAAGCTTTCTTT. Its translation is CASSIRGGNTEAFF.

There are a few counts of this clonotype. The chain uses TRBV18 and TRBJ2-1; 9 positions match TRBD1. V lost 3 bases and J lost 0; bases outside the gene matches: 9. The CDR3 has 18 amino acids. Germline V CDR1 and CDR2: KGHSH, LQKENI. DNA of the CDR3: TGTGCCAGCTCACCGGCGAGGGACAGGGTTAGCTCCTACAATGAGCAGTTCTTC. Translation gives CASSPARDRVSSYNEQFF.

The CDR3 coding sequence is TGTGCCAGCATTGATGTCCCCGCCAATCAGCCCCAGCATTTT. The encoded protein is CASIDVPANQPQHF. The V and J genes are TRBV6-1 and TRBJ1-5; D unclear. The CDR3 totals 14 residues. Germline assignment: CDR1 MNHNS and CDR2 SASEGT. Deletions cut 7 bases from V and 3 bases from J, with 13 bases between.

This clonotype has at least ten counts. The chain uses TRBV20-1 and TRBJ2-1, with TRBD1 as a possible D gene (5 bases). The CDR3 has 13 amino acids. The germline gives CDR1 DFQATT, CDR2 SNEGSKA (reference sequence). V lost 2 bases, J lost 6 bases, and 11 bases lay in between. CDR3 DNA sequence: TGCAGTGCTAGAACGGGCAGGGTCAATGAGCAGTTCTTC. Translating it yields CSARTGRVNEQFF.

This clonotype was seen only a few times. The chain uses TRBV6-1 and TRBJ2-2, with D possibly called TRBD1 or TRBD2 (5 bases each). The germline V gene has CDR1 MNHNS and CDR2 SASEGT. The CDR3 loop spans 17 amino acids. V was trimmed by 6 bases and J by 2 bases, leaving 19 bases between them. CDR3 sequence (DNA): TGTGCCAGCAGATCTACACCGGGACCCGCTAACACCGGGGAGCTGTTTTTT. Translated: CASRSTPGPANTGELFF.

This clonotype turned up a few times. This chain connects TRBV7-9 to TRBJ1-1; no firm D call. From germline, CDR1 is SEHNR and CDR2 FQNEAQ (reference sequence). This CDR3 comprises 14 residues. Trimming stripped 3 bases from V and 1 base from J, with 9 bases between. The CDR3 DNA is TGTGCCAGCAGCTTCTTCGGGCCGAACACTGAAGCTTTCTTT. Protein sequence: CASSFFGPNTEAFF.

This clonotype was seen many times. This sequence joins TRBV6-1 and TRBJ2-7, with D possibly matching TRBD1 (5 bases). The CDR3 is 14 amino acids. CDR1 MNHNS and CDR2 SASEGT come from the germline V gene. Trimming removed 5 bases from V and 3 bases from J, with 14 bases in between. As DNA, the CDR3 is TGTGCCAGCAGTCCGCGGACACCTTTCTACGAGCAGTACTTC. Protein: CASSPRTPFYEQYF.

At least ten counts were recorded for this clonotype. The chain links TRBV28 to TRBJ1-2; weak D call: TRBD1 (5 bases). The CDR3 loop spans 13 amino acids. Trimming cost V 2 bases and J 4 bases, with 8 bases left between them. Germline V gives CDR1 MDHEN, CDR2 SYDVKM. CDR3 amino acids: CASSLRGIYGYTF. The CDR3 bases are TGTGCCAGCAGTTTACGGGGCATCTATGGCTACACCTTC.

This clonotype was counted at least ten times. The chain has TRBV5-1 and TRBJ2-3; D gene uncertain. Trimming took off 0 bases at V and 2 bases at J, with 10 bases between the two ends. Germline V gives CDR1 SGHRS, CDR2 YFSETQ. The CDR3 sequence is 15 residues long. The CDR3 sequence: CASSLVWSSTDTQYF. The CDR3 coding sequence is TGCGCCAGCAGCTTGGTGTGGAGTTCCACAGATACGCAGTATTTT.

This chain joins TRBV4-1 and TRBJ2-7, with TRBD1 as a possible D gene (5 bases). The V end was cut by 0 bases, the J end by 2 bases, with 8 bases between. CDR1 and CDR2 (germline): MGHRA, YSYEKL. The length of the CDR3 is 14 residues. CDR3 residues: CASSQDQGPYEQYF. As DNA, the CDR3 is TGCGCCAGCAGCCAAGATCAGGGCCCCTACGAGCAGTACTTC.